This T cell receptor (beta chain) was retrieved from a study of blood T cell repertoires in COVID-19. About the study: Samples came from the United States, Italy and Spain, spanning acute and convalescent COVID-19. T cells, B-cell-depleted T cells, or PBMCs provided the cDNA or gDNA that served as material.

Per the authors' pipeline: Amplification of reference gene primers provided the estimated nucleated cell counts. Sequenced by immunoSEQ multiplex PCR; TCRdb stores in-frame clones only, minus some. V and J calls and clone size are copied from that table; D and trimming were computed from the DNA. The sample lists roughly 200,000 clones; around nine tenths were seen once. Germline V gene sequence: CDR1 KGHDR, CDR2 SFDVKD. The CDR3 runs 15 residues. The J segment lost 0 bases and the V segment lost 7 bases, leaving 6 bases of the junction unmatched. The rearrangement links TRBV24-1 to TRBJ2-3; TRBD1 matches at 7 bases. The sequencing input was peripheral blood. The sequence was obtained from a man between 60 and 70 years old who had recovered from COVID-19. In nucleotides, the CDR3 is TGTGCCACCAGCCCAGGGGGTCCTAGCACAGATACGCAGTATTTT. Its translation: CATSPGGPSTDTQYF.